The 26 T cell receptor beta chains below were found in one sample sequenced in a study of blood T cell repertoires in COVID-19. Generated by immunoSEQ multiplex PCR, the TCRdb table keeps only in-frame clones and is missing some. This sample carries some 220,000 clones, roughly nine tenths of them seen once, and the ten largest clones take just over 2.5%. Sample: PBMCs or T cells enriched from blood (not recorded which). The receptors derive from a woman in her 30s who had recovered from COVID-19.

The chain uses TRBV5-5 and TRBJ1-6; D is ambiguous. The CDR3 sequence is 17 residues long. Germline CDR1 is SGHKS and CDR2 is YYEKEE (reference sequence). Trimming shortened V by 0 bases and J by 0 bases, and 10 bases separated the two germline ends. The CDR3: CASSLALQSSYNSPLHF. CDR3 in DNA: TGTGCCAGCAGCTTGGCCCTACAGAGCTCCTATAATTCACCCCTCCACTTT.

The J gene is TRBJ2-1, the V gene TRBV29-1; no definite D call. V was clipped by 5 bases and J by 6 bases, with 8 bases between them. Germline CDR1 SQVTM, CDR2 ANQGSEA. The CDR3 runs to 11 residues. CDR3 bases: TGCAGCGTTCCCCCTAGCAATGAGCAGTTCTTC. Translated, it gives CSVPPSNEQFF.

Note on this clone: One end of the junction is discordant with germline, which a read error may explain. The DNA of the CDR3 is TGTGCTAGCAGCTTAGCTCCAGGGGCAACCGGGGAGCTGTTTTTT. It translates to CASSLAPGATGELFF. The gene calls are TRBV7-7 and TRBJ2-2, with TRBD1 as a possible D gene (6 bases). Germline lookup yields CDR1 SSHAT and CDR2 FNYEAQ (reference sequence). The CDR3 has 15 residues.

The gene calls are TRBV5-6 and TRBJ1-2, with 8 bases lining up with TRBD1. The ends lost 4 bases at V and 8 bases at J; junction bases unmatched: 10. This CDR3 comprises 14 residues. In germline, CDR1 is SGHDT, CDR2 YYEEEE. The CDR3 region has the DNA TGTGCCAGCAGCCCTGACAGGACAGGGAGAGGCTACACCTTC. Translated: CASSPDRTGRGYTF.

The sample holds one count of this clone. This chain connects TRBV7-2 to TRBJ2-7; D is uncertain. The CDR3 runs 14 residues. Germline-derived CDR1 and CDR2 are SGHTA and FQGNSA. Between the trimmed V and J ends, which lost 5 bases and 4 bases, there was a span of 15 bases. CDR3 region: CASSQYLGPYEQYF. The CDR3 DNA follows: TGTGCCAGCAGCCAATATCTCGGTCCGTACGAGCAGTACTTC.

This clone has a handful of counts. DNA for the CDR3: TGTGCCAGCAGCTTAGACGGGACAGGGGAAACTGAAGCTTTCTTT. This codes for CASSLDGTGETEAFF. The V call is TRBV7-2, the J call TRBJ1-1; TRBD1 matches 10 bases. The CDR3 spans 15 residues. After removal of 1 base from V and 5 bases from J, the junction contained 4 bases not matched to a gene. CDR1 SGHTA and CDR2 FQGNSA come from the germline V gene.

The chain employs TRBV7-9 and TRBJ2-3, with D maybe TRBD1 (6 bases). V was cut by 4 bases and J by 6 bases, with 11 bases left in between. CDR1 and CDR2 (germline): SEHNR, FQNEAQ (reference sequence). CDR3 length: 13 amino acids. Written as DNA, the CDR3 is TGTGCCAGCAGCTCCACAGGGTCCGATACGCAGTATTTT. Its translation: CASSSTGSDTQYF.

This clone was seen a few times. The V call is TRBV25-1, the J call TRBJ1-3; 8 bases map to TRBD1. The germline CDR1 and CDR2 sequences are MGHDK and SYGVNS. Trimming cost V 3 bases and J 5 bases; bases outside gene matches: 9. This CDR3 has 16 amino acids. CDR3 bases: TGTGCCAGCAGTGACTATCTCGGACAGGGCAGAAACACCATATATTTT. This translates into CASSDYLGQGRNTIYF.

The CDR3 DNA is TGCAGCGTGGGGGACAGGGCGGGTCAGCCCCAGCATTTT. Its protein is CSVGDRAGQPQHF. This chain connects TRBV29-1 to TRBJ1-5, with 9 bases identical to TRBD1. The germline V gene encodes CDR1 SQVTM and CDR2 ANQGSEA. There are 13 residues in the CDR3. With 6 bases clipped from V and 6 bases from J, the junction kept 6 bases outside the gene matches.

The chain uses TRBV18 and TRBJ1-4; 10 bases match TRBD1. The trim removed 3 bases at V and 7 bases at J, leaving 5 bases unmatched. Germline-derived CDR1 and CDR2 are KGHSH and LQKENI. The CDR3 sequence is 15 residues long. The CDR3 reads CASSPVTGGFEKLFF. The CDR3, as DNA: TGTGCCAGCTCACCGGTGACAGGGGGCTTTGAAAAACTGTTTTTT.

V and J are TRBV7-3 and TRBJ1-1; 7 bases are a match to TRBD1. V shed 6 bases, J shed 1 base, and the junction held 5 bases outside the gene matches. Germline CDR1 SGHTA, CDR2 FQGTGA. The CDR3 has 14 residues. The CDR3 spells CASSQRDRNTEAFF. Here the CDR3 DNA reads TGTGCCAGCAGTCAACGGGACAGGAACACTGAAGCTTTCTTT.

This sequence joins TRBV29-1 and TRBJ1-1; 7 nucleotides align to TRBD1. Trimming cost V 7 bases and J 3 bases; bases outside gene matches: 11. CDR1 is SQVTM, CDR2 ANQGSEA, per germline. The CDR3 contains 14 residues. The CDR3 loop is CSADDRVKDTEAFF. CDR3 nucleotide sequence: TGCAGCGCAGACGACAGGGTAAAGGACACTGAAGCTTTCTTT.

The V and J genes are TRBV9 and TRBJ2-3; 11 positions match TRBD2. J gave up 6 bases and V 0 bases, and 9 bases lay outside the gene matches. The CDR3 totals 17 residues. Germline V lookup: CDR1 SGDLS, CDR2 YYNGEE. CDR3 sequence reads: CASSVELAGALGDTQYF. DNA of the CDR3: TGTGCCAGCAGCGTAGAACTAGCGGGGGCCTTGGGTGATACGCAGTATTTT.

To note about this clone: At one end, the junction sequence differs from germline, possibly due to a read error. Here the CDR3 DNA reads TGTGCCAGCACCCAACTAGCGGGGCCCACAGATACGCAGTATTTT. This codes for CASTQLAGPTDTQYF. The rearrangement joins TRBV4-2 to TRBJ2-3; 10 bases map to TRBD2. The CDR3 is 15 amino acids. Germline CDR1 is LGHNA and CDR2 is YNFKEQ.

This clone is a singleton in its sample. The chain has TRBV13 and TRBJ2-7; D unclear. Germline CDR1 reads PRHDT; CDR2 reads FYEKMQ (reference sequence). V was cut by 1 base and J by 3 bases, with 10 bases left in between. The CDR3 covers 14 residues. The CDR3 sequence is CASSLVGQDYEQYF. In DNA, the CDR3 is TGTGCCAGCAGCTTAGTAGGCCAGGACTACGAGCAGTACTTC.

The chain joins TRBV19 to TRBJ1-1, with a tentative D call TRBD1 (5 bases). This CDR3 is built from 18 residues. Germline-derived CDR1 and CDR2 are LNHDA and SQIVND (reference sequence). Deletions cut 1 base from V and 1 base from J, with 19 bases between. CDR3 sequence (DNA): TGTGCCAGTAGTATAGGACCTATAGGGCAGGGAAAGAACACTGAAGCTTTCTTT. This translates into CASSIGPIGQGKNTEAFF.

The CDR3 DNA sequence: TGTGCCAGCAGCTTAGGCGGGGGGAAGACAGATACGCAGTATTTT. Translating it yields CASSLGGGKTDTQYF. This sequence joins TRBV7-8 and TRBJ2-3, with TRBD2 matching over 8 bases. The CDR3 extends over 15 amino acids. Germline V gene sequence: CDR1 SGHVS, CDR2 FQNEAQ. The trim removed 1 base at V and 3 bases at J, leaving 3 bases unmatched.

Comments on this clone: The sample holds other DNA sequences that translate to the same CDR3. The chain links TRBV11-2 to TRBJ2-3; D unresolved. In germline, CDR1 is SGHAT, CDR2 FQNNGV. The length of the CDR3 is 11 residues. Trimming left V 3 bases short and J 6 bases short, with 4 bases between. The CDR3 spells CASSFRDTQYF. In DNA form, the CDR3 reads TGTGCCAGCAGCTTTCGGGATACGCAGTATTTT.

This chain links TRBV5-1 with TRBJ1-1; no clear D gene. Trimming took off 0 bases at V and 2 bases at J, with 5 bases between the two ends. Germline CDR1 and CDR2: SGHRS and YFSETQ. The CDR3 is 13 residues long. CDR3 in DNA: TGCGCCAGCAGCTTGGGCGGTAACACTGAAGCTTTCTTT. Amino acid sequence: CASSLGGNTEAFF.

V and J are TRBV11-2 and TRBJ2-3; 7 bases agree with TRBD1. This CDR3 region has 15 residues. In germline, CDR1 is SGHAT, CDR2 FQNNGV. Unmatched junction bases numbered 10, after V lost 3 bases and J lost 7 bases. CDR3: CASSFTGAKGNTQYF. The CDR3 region has the DNA TGTGCCAGCAGCTTCACAGGGGCGAAAGGAAATACGCAGTATTTT.

The chain links TRBV18 to TRBJ2-7, with D unresolved. Germline CDR1 is KGHSH and CDR2 is LQKENI. This CDR3 has 13 residues. V dropped 5 bases and J dropped 1 base, with 9 bases sitting between them. The CDR3 DNA reads as TGTGCCAGCTCATCTCCGGGTTCCTACGAGCAGTACTTC. Translated: CASSSPGSYEQYF.

CDR3 DNA sequence: TGTGCCAGCAGTTCGGACCCGGGGGGGAACACCGGGGAGCTGTTTTTT. This gives the protein CASSSDPGGNTGELFF. The rearrangement uses TRBV27 and TRBJ2-2, with TRBD2 matching over 7 bases. After removal of 4 bases from V and 1 base from J, the junction contained 6 bases not matched to a gene. The CDR3 extends over 16 amino acids. From germline, CDR1 is MNHEY and CDR2 SMNVEV (reference sequence).

The chain employs TRBV2 and TRBJ1-1; D is ambiguous. Trimming stripped 3 bases from V and 6 bases from J, with 11 bases between. This CDR3 has 13 amino acids. From germline, CDR1 is SNHLY and CDR2 FYNNEI. The CDR3 DNA reads TGTGCCAGCAGTGAGGCGGGTTTCGCTGAAGCTTTCTTT. Translated: CASSEAGFAEAFF.

The J gene is TRBJ2-7, the V gene TRBV5-1; D not certain. V lost 0 bases and J lost 1, with 8 bases in between. The CDR3 is 14 residues long. Germline CDR1 is SGHRS and CDR2 is YFSETQ. DNA of the CDR3: TGCGCCAGCAGCTTGGGCTCCGGTTCCTACGAGCAGTACTTC. It encodes CASSLGSGSYEQYF.

The chain employs TRBV11-2 and TRBJ2-7, with D unresolved. Trimming took 3 bases from V and 3 from J, leaving 12 bases between them. This CDR3 contains 14 residues. Germline V CDR1 and CDR2: SGHAT, FQNNGV. CDR3 protein: CASSLAGSHYEQYF. CDR3 DNA: TGTGCCAGCAGCTTGGCCGGGTCCCACTACGAGCAGTACTTC.

The V call is TRBV5-1, the J call TRBJ1-2; D is unresolved. The germline gives CDR1 SGHRS, CDR2 YFSETQ. The CDR3 consists of 13 residues. Trimming pared 4 bases from V and 3 bases from J, leaving 10 bases between. CDR3 amino acids: CASSAQGDYGYTF. The CDR3 region has the DNA TGCGCCAGCAGCGCACAAGGAGACTATGGCTACACCTTC.